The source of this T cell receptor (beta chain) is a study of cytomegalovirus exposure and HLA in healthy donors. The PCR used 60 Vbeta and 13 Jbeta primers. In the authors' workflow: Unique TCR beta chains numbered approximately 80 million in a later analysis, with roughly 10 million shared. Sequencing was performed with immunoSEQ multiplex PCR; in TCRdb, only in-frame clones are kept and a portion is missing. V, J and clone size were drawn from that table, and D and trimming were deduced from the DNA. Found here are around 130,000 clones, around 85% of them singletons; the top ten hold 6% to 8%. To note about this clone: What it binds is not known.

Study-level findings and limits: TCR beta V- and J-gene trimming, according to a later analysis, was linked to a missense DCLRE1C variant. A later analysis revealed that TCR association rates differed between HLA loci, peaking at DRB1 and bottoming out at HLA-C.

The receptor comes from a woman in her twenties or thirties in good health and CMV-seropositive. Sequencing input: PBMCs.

The CDR3 loop reads CASSSWGEQYF. The CDR3 coding sequence is TGTGCCAGCAGCAGCTGGGGGGAGCAGTACTTC. The rearrangement links TRBV7-8 to TRBJ2-5; possibly TRBD2 for D (6 bases). V gave up 5 bases and J gave up 11 bases, with 12 bases separating them. From germline, CDR1 is SGHVS and CDR2 FQNEAQ. The CDR3 has 11 amino acids. The full variable domain, completed using reference TRBV7-8 and TRBJ2-5, is GAGVSQSPRYKVAKRGQDVALRCDPISGHVSLFWYQQALGQGPEFLTYFQNEAQLDKSGLPSDRFFAERPEGSVSTLKIQRTQQEDSAVYLCASSSWGEQYFGPGTRLLVL.